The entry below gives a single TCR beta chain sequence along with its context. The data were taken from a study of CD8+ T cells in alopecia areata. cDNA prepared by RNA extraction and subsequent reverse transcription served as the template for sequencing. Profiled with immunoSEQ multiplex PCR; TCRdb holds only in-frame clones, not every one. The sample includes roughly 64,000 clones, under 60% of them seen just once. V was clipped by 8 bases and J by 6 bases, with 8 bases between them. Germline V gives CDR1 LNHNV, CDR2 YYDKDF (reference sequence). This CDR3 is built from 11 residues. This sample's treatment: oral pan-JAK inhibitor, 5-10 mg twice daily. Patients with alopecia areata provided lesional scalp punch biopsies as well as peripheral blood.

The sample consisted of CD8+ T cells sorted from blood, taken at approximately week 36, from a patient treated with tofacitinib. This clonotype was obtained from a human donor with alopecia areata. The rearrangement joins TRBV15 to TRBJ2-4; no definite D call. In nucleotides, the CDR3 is TGTGCCACCGGGCAGAGAAACATTCAGTACTTC. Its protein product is CATGQRNIQYF.